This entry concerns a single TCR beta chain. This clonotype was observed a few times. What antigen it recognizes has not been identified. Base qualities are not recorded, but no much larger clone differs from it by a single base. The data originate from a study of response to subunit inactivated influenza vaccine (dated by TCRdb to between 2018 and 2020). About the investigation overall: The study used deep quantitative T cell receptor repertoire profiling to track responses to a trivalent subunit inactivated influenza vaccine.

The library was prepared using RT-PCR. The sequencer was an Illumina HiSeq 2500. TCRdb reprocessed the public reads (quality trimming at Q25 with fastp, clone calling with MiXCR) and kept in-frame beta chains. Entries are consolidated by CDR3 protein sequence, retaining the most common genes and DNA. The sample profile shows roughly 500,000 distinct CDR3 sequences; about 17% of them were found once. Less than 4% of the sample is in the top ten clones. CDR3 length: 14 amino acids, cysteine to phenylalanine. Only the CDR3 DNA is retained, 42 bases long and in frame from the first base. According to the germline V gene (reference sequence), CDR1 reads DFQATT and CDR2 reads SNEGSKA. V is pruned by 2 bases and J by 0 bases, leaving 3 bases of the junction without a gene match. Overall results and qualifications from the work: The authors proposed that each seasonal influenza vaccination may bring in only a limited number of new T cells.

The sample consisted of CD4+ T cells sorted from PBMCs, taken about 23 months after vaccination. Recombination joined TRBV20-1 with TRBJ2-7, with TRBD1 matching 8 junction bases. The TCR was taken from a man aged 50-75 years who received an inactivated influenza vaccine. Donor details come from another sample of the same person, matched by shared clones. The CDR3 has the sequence CSARRTGLSYEQYF. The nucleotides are TGCAGTGCTAGAAGGACAGGGCTCTCCTACGAGCAGTACTTC.